Sequencing of this T cell receptor beta chain was carried out in a study of shared clonotypes between healthy human individuals. Study-level background: Each donor contributed plates that comprised three CD4 naive, three CD4 memory, two CD8 naive and one CD8 memory.

The assay was immunoSEQ multiplex PCR, and TCRdb's table has in-frame clones only and misses some. The data show 850,000 to 1,100,000 clones, about 80% seen once. None of the donors, who were healthy HIV-negative adults, had recently had acute infections or vaccinations. The CDR3 has 16 amino acids. V was clipped by 2 bases and J by 3 bases; unmatched bases: 9. Per the germline V gene, CDR1 is MNHEY and CDR2 is SMNVEV (reference sequence). The origin of this receptor is a man younger than 30 in good health. Some clones in this sample may be carry-over from other donors' samples. The genes are TRBV27 and TRBJ2-7; 8 positions match TRBD1. The sample consisted of memory CD4+ T cells from PBMCs. Stated subset: CD45RA-negative fraction. In DNA form, the CDR3 reads TGTGCCAGCAGTTTAAGGAGGGGGACAGGCAACTACGAGCAGTACTTC. Encoded protein: CASSLRRGTGNYEQYF.